This T cell receptor beta chain emerged from a study of vaccination effects on CD4 cells after COVID-19. Here immunoSEQ multiplex PCR was the method, and the copy in TCRdb shows in-frame clones only, minus some. This sample carries around 66,000 clones, roughly 76% of them seen once, and the ten largest clones take roughly 4%. Peptide-pool stimulation followed by sequencing identified expanded antigen-specific CD4+ clonotypes in the ViraFEST assay. At the end of over 8 days of culture, CD4+ T cells were isolated. Previously uninfected by SARS-CoV-2, the vaccine recipients also showed negative nucleocapsid antibodies. In the case of this clone: Its antigen is unknown.

CDR3 length: 15 residues. Germline-derived CDR1 and CDR2 are SGHRS and YFSETQ. Trimming removed 2 bases at V and 1 base at J, with 12 bases between. The chain is built from TRBV5-1 and TRBJ1-1, with TRBD1 as a possible D gene (6 bases). Sample: CD4+ T cells from PBMCs cultured with HCoV-OC43 spike peptides, taken before COVID-19 vaccination. Described subset: HCoV-OC43 spike overlapping peptide pool stimulation. This TCR derives from a human donor who received a COVID-19 vaccine. CDR3 DNA: TGCGCCAGCAGCTTAGACAGGACCTCGAACACTGAAGCTTTCTTT. It codes for CASSLDRTSNTEAFF.